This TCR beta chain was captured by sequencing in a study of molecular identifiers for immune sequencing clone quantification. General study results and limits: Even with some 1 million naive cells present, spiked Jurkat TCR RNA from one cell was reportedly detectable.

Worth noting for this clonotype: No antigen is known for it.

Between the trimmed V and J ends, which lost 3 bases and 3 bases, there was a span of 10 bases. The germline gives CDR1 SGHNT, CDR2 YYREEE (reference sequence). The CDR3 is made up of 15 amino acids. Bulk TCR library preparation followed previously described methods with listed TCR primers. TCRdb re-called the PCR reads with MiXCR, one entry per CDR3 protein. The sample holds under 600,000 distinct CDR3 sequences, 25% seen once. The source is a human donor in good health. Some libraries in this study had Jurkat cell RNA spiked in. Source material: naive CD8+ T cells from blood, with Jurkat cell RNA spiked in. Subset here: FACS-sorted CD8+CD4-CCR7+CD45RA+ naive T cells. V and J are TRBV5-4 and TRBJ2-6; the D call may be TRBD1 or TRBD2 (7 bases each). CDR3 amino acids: CASSSGGVGANVLTF. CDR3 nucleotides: TGTGCCAGCAGCTCAGGGGGGGTTGGGGCCAACGTCCTGACTTTC.